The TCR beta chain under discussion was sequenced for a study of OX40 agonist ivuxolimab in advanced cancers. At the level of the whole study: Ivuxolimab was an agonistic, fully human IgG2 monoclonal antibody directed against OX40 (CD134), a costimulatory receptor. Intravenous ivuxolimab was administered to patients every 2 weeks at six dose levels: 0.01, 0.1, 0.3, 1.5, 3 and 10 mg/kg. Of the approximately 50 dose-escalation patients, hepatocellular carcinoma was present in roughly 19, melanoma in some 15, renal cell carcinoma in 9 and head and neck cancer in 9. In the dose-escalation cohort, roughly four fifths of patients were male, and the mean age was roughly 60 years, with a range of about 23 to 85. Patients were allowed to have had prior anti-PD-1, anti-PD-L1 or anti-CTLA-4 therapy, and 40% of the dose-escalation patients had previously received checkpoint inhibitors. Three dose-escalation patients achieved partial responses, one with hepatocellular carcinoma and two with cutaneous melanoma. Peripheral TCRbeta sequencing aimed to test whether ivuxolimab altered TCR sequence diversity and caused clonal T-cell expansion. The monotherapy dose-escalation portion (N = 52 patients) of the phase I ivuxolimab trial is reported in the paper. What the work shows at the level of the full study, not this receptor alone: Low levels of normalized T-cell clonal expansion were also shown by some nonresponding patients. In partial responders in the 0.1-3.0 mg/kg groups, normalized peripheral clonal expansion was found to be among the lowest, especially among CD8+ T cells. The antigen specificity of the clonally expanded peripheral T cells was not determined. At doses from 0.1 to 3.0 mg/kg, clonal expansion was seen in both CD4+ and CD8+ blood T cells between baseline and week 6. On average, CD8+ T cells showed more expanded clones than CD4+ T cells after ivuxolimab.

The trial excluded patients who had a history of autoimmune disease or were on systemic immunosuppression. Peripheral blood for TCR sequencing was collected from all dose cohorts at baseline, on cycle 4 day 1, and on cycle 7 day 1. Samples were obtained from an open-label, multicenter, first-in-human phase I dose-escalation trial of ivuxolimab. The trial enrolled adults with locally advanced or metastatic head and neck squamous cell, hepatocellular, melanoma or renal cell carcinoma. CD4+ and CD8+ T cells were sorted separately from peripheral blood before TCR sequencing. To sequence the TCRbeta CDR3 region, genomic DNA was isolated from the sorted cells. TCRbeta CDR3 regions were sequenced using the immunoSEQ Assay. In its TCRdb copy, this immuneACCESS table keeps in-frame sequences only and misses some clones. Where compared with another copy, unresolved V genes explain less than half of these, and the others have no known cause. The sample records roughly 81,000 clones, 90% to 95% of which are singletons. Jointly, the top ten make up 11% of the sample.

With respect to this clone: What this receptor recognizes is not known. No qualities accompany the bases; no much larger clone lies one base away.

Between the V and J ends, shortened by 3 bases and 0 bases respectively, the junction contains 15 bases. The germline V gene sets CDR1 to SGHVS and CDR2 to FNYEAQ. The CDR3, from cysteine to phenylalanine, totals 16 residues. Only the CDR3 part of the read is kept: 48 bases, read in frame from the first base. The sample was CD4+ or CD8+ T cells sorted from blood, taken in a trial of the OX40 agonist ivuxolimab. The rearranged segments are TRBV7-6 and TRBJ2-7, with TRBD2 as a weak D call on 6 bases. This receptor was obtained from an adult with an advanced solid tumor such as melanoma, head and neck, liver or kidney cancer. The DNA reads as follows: TGTGCCAGCAGCTTCCTCCCCGGGACTGACTCCTACGAGCAGTACTTC. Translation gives CASSFLPGTDSYEQYF.